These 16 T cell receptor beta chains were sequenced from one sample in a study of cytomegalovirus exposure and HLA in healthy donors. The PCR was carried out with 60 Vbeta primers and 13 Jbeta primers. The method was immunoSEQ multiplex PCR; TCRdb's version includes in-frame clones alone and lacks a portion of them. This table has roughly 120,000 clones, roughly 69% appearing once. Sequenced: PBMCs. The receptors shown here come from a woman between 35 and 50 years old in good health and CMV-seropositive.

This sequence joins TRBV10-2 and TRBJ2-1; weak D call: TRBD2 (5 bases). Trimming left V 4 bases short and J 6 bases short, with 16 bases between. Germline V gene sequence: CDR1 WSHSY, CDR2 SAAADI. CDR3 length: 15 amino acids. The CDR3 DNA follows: TGCGCCAGCAGTGTTTCCCGGGAAGAGGCCAATGAGCAGTTCTTC. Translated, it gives CASSVSREEANEQFF.

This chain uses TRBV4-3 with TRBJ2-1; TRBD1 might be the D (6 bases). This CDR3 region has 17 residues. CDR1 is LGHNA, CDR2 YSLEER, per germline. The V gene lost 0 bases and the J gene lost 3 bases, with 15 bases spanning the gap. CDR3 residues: CASSQDKGGRNYNEQFF. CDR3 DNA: TGCGCCAGCAGCCAAGATAAAGGGGGAAGAAACTACAATGAGCAGTTCTTC.

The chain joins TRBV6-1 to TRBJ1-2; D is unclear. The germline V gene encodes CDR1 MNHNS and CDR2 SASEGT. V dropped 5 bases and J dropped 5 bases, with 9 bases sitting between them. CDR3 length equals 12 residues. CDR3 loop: CASSPNLYGYTF. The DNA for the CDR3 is TGTGCCAGCAGTCCCAACTTATATGGCTACACCTTC.

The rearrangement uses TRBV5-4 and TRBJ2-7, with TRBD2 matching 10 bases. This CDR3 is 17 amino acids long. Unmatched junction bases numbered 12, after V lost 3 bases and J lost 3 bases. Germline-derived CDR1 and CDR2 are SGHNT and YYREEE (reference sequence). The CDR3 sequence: CASSSGGGASGSYEQYF. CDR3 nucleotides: TGTGCCAGCAGCTCCGGAGGCGGGGCTAGCGGGAGCTACGAGCAGTACTTC.

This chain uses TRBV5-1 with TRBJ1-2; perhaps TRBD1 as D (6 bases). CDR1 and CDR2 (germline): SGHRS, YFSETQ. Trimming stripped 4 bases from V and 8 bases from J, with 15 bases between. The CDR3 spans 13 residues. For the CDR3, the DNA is TGCGCCAGCAGCATTGTCAGGGGCGGAGGCTACACCTTC. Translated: CASSIVRGGGYTF. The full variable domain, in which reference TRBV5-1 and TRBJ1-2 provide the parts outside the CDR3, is KAGVTQTPRYLIKTRGQQVTLSCSPISGHRSVSWYQQTPGQGLQFLFEYFSETQRNKGNFPGRFSGRQFSNSRSEMNVSTLELGDSALYLCASSIVRGGGYTFGSGTRLTVV.

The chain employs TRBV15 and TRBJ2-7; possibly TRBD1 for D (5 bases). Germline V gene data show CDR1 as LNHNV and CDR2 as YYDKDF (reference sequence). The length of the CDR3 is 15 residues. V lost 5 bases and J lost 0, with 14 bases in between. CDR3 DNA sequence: TGTGCCACCAGCCCGGCGACAGCGAGCTCCTACGAGCAGTACTTC. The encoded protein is CATSPATASSYEQYF.

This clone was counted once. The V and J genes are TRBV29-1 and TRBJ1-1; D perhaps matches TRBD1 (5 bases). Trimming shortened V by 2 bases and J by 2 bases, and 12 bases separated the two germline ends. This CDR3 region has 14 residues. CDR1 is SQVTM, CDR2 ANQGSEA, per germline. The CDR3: CSVETSGANTEAFF. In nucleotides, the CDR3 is TGCAGCGTTGAAACGTCTGGGGCCAACACTGAAGCTTTCTTT.

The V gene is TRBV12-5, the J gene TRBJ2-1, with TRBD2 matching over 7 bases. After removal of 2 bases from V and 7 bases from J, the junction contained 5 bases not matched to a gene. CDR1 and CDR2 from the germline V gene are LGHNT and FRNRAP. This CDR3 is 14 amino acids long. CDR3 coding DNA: TGTGCTAGTGGTTTGACTAGCGCTCCTAATGAGCAGTTCTTC. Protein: CASGLTSAPNEQFF. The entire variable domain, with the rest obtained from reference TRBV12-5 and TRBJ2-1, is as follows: DARVTQTPRHKVTEMGQEVTMRCQPILGHNTVFWYRQTMMQGLELLAYFRNRAPLDDSGMPKDRFSAEMPDATLATLKIQPSEPRDSAVYFCASGLTSAPNEQFFGPGTRLTVL.

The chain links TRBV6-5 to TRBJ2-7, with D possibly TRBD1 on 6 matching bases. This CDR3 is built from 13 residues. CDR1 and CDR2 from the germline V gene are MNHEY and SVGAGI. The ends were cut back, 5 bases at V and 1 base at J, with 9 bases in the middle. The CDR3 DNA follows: TGTGCCAGCAGTCCGGGACATTCCTACGAGCAGTACTTC. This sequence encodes CASSPGHSYEQYF.

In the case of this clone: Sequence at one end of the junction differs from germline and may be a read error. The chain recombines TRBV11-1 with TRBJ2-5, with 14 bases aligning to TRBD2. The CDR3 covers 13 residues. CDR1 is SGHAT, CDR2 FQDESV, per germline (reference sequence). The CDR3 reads CASSLATSGRGNF. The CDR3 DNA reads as TGTGCCAGCAGCTTAGCGACTAGCGGGAGGGGGAACTTC.

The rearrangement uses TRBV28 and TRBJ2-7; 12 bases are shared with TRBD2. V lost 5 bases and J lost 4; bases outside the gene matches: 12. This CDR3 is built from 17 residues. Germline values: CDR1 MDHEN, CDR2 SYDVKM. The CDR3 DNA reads TGTGCCAGCAGTAATATAGGACTAGCGGGATATTCTTACGAGCAGTACTTC. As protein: CASSNIGLAGYSYEQYF.

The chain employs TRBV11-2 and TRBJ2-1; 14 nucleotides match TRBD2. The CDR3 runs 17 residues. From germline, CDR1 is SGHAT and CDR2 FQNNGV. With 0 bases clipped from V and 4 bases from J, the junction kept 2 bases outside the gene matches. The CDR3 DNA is TGTGCCAGCAGCTTAGATCGGACTAGCGGGAGGTACAATGAGCAGTTCTTC. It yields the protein CASSLDRTSGRYNEQFF.

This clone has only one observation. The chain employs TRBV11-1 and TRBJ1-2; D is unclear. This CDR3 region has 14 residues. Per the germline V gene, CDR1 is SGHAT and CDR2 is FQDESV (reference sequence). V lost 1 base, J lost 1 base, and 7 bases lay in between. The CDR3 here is CASSLVGDNYGYTF. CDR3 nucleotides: TGTGCCAGCAGCTTAGTTGGAGATAACTATGGCTACACCTTC.

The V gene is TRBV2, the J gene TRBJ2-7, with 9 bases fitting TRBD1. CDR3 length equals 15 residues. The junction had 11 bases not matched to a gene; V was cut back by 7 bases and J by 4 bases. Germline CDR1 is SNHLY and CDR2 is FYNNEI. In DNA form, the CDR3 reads TGTGCCAGCAATACTGACAGGGGGTGGACTTACGAGCAGTACTTC. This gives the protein CASNTDRGWTYEQYF.

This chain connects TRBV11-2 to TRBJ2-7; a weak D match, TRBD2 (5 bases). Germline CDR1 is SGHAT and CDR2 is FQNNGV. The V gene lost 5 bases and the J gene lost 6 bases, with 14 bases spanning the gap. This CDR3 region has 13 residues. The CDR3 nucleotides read TGTGCCAGCAGCGCCATACTAGTCTCCGAGCAGTACTTC. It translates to CASSAILVSEQYF.

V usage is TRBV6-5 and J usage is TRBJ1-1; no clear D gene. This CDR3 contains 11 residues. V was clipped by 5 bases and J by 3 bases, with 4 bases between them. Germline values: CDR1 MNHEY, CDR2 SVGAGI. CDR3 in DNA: TGTGCCAGCAGTCCAGACACTGAAGCTTTCTTT. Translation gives CASSPDTEAFF.